The TCR beta chain described here comes from a study of blood T cell repertoires in COVID-19. Germline loops: CDR1 SGHNT, CDR2 YENEEA. Unmatched junction bases numbered 7, after V lost 0 bases and J lost 0 bases. The CDR3 loop spans 19 amino acids. Original processing methods: Amplification of reference gene primers was used by the study to estimate nucleated cell counts. Profiling relied on immunoSEQ multiplex PCR, and the TCRdb table lists in-frame clones only, not all of them. V and J calls and clone size are those listed in that table; D and trimming were worked out from the DNA. In the table there are roughly 250,000 clones, about nine tenths of which are singletons.

Sequencing input: peripheral blood. The chain is built from TRBV11-3 and TRBJ2-7, with TRBD2 matching over 14 bases. The receptor comes from a man in his sixties who had recovered from COVID-19. CDR3 loop: CASSLEGLAGDPSSYEQYF. As DNA, the CDR3 is TGTGCCAGCAGCTTAGAGGGACTAGCGGGGGACCCTAGCTCCTACGAGCAGTACTTC.